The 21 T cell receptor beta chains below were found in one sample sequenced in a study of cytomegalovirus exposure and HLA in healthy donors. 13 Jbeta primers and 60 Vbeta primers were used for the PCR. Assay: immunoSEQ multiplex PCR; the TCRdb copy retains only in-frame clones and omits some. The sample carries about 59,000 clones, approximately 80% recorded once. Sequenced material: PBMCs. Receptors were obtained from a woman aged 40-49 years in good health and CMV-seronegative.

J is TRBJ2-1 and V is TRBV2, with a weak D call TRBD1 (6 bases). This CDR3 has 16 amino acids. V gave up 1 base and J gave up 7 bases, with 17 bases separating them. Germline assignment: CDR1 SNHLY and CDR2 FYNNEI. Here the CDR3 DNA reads TGTGCCAGCAGTGAAGAGGAGTGGGGGCGTCGGAATGAGCAGTTCTTC. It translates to CASSEEEWGRRNEQFF.

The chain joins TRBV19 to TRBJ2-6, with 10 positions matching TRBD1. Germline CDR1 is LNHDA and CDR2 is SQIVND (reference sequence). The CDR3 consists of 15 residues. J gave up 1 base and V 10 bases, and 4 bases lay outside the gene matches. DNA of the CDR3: TGTGCCACCCGACAGGGGGCTTCTGGGGCCAACGTCCTGACTTTC. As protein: CATRQGASGANVLTF.

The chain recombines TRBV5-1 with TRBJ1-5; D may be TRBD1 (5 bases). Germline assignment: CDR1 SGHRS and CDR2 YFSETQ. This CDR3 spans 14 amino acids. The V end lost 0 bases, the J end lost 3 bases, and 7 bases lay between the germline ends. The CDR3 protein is CASSLGGINQPQHF. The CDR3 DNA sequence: TGCGCCAGCAGCTTGGGGGGCATCAATCAGCCCCAGCATTTT.

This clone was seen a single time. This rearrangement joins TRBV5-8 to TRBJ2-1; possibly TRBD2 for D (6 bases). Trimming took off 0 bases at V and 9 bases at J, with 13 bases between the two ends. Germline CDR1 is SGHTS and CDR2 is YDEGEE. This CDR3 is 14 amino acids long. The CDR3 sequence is CASSLDRGYGEQFF. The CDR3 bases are TGTGCCAGCAGCTTGGATCGGGGGTATGGTGAGCAGTTCTTC.

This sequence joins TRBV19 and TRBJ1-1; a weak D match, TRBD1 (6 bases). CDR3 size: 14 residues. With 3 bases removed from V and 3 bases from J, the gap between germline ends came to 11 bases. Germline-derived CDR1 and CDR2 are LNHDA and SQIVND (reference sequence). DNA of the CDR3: TGTGCCAGTAGTATGTTTCAGGGGTACACTGAAGCTTTCTTT. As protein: CASSMFQGYTEAFF.

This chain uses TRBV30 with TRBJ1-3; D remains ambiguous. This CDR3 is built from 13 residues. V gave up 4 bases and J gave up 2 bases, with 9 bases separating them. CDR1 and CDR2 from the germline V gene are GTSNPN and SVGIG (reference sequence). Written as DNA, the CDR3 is TGTGCCTGGATCCCCGGAGCTGGAAACACCATATATTTT. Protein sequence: CAWIPGAGNTIYF.

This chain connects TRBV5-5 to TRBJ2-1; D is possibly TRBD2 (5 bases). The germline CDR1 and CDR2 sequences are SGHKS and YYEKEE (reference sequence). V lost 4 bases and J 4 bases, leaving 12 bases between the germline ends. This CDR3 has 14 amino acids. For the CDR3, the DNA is TGTGCCAGCAGCGGGTGGACTGGTTACAATGAGCAGTTCTTC. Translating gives CASSGWTGYNEQFF.

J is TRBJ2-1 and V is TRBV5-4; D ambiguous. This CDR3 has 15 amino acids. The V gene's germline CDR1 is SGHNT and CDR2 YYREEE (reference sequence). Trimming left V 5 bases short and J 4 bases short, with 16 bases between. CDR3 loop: CASRFEAREYNEQFF. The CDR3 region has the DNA TGTGCCAGCAGGTTCGAGGCTAGAGAATACAATGAGCAGTTCTTC.

Written as DNA, the CDR3 is TGTGCCAGCAGTCTCAACAGGGGACATTTATATGGCTACACCTTC. Amino acids: CASSLNRGHLYGYTF. The rearrangement uses TRBV28 and TRBJ1-2; 7 positions match TRBD1. Trimming cost V 5 bases and J 5 bases; bases outside gene matches: 11. The CDR3 sequence is 15 residues long. CDR1 and CDR2 from the germline V gene are MDHEN and SYDVKM.

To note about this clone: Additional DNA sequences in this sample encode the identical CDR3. The CDR3 sequence: CASSLEAVGLAGAETQYF. Written as DNA, the CDR3 is TGTGCCAGCAGCTTAGAAGCGGTCGGGCTAGCGGGAGCAGAGACCCAGTACTTC. The chain recombines TRBV7-2 with TRBJ2-5; 10 positions agree with TRBD2. Germline CDR1 reads SGHTA; CDR2 reads FQGNSA. The CDR3 spans 18 residues. The ends lost 1 base at V and 4 bases at J; junction bases unmatched: 12.

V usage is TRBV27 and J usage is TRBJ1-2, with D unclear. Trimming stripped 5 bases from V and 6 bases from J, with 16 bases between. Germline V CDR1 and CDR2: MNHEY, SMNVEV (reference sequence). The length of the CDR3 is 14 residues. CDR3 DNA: TGTGCCAGCAGTCCCACTTACCGAGGAGATGGCTACACCTTC. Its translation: CASSPTYRGDGYTF.

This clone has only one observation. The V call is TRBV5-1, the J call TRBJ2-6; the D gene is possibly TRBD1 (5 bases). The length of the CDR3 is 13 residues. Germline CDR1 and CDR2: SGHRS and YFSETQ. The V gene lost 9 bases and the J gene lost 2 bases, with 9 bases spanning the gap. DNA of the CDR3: TGCGCCACACAGGATCCTGGGGCCAACGTCCTGACTTTC. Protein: CATQDPGANVLTF.

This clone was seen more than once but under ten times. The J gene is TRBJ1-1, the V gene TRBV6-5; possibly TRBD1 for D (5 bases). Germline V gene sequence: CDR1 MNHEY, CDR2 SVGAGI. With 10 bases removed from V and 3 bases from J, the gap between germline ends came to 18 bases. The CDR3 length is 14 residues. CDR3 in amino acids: CATAPRGKDTEAFF. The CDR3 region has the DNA TGTGCCACGGCCCCGCGGGGGAAGGACACTGAAGCTTTCTTT.

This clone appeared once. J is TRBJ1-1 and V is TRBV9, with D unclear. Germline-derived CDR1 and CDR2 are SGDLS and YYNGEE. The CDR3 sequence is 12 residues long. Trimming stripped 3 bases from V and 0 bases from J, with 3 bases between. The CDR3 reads CASSAMNTEAFF. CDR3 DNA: TGTGCCAGCAGCGCCATGAACACTGAAGCTTTCTTT.

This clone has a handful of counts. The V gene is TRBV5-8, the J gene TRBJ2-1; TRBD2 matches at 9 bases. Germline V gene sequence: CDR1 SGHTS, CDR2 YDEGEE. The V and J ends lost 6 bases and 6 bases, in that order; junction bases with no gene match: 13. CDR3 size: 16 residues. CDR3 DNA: TGTGCCAGCATCGAGCGCATAGCGGGAGATTCCAATGAGCAGTTCTTC. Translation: CASIERIAGDSNEQFF. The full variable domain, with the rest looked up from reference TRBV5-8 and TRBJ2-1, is EAGVTQSPTHLIKTRGQQATLRCSPISGHTSVYWYQQALGLGLQFLLWYDEGEERNRGNFPPRFSGRQFPNYSSELNVNALELEDSALYLCASIERIAGDSNEQFFGPGTRLTVL.

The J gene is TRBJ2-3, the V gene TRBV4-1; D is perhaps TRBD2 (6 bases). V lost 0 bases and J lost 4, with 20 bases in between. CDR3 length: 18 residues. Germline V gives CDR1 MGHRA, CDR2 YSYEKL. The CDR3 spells CASSQDHIYLGGADTQYF. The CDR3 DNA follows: TGCGCCAGCAGCCAAGATCACATCTATTTGGGCGGGGCAGATACGCAGTATTTT.

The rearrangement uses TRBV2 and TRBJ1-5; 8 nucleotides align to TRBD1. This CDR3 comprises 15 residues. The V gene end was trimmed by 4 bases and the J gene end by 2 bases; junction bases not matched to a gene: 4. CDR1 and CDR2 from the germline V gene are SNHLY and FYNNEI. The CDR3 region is CASSGQGNGNQPQHF. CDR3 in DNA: TGTGCCAGCAGTGGACAGGGGAACGGCAATCAGCCCCAGCATTTT.

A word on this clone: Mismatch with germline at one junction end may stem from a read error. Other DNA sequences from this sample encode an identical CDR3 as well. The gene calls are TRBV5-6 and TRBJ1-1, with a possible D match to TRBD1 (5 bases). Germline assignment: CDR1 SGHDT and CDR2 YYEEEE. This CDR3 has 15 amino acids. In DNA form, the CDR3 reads TGTGCCAGCAGTTTGGGCTCAGGGATAAGGACTGAAGCTTTCTTT. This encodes CASSLGSGIRTEAFF.

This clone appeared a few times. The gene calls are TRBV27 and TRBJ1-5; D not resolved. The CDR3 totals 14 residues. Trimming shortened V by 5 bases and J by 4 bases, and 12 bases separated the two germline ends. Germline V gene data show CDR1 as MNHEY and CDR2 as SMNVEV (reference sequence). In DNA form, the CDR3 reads TGTGCCAGCAGTCCACTACAAGTAAATCAGCCCCAGCATTTT. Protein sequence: CASSPLQVNQPQHF.

The CDR3 protein is CASGPSSYADTQYF. DNA of the CDR3: TGTGCCAGCGGACCTAGCTCGTACGCAGATACGCAGTATTTT. The V gene is TRBV7-2, the J gene TRBJ2-3, with D tentatively TRBD2 (5 bases). The CDR3 contains 14 residues. Trimming stripped 8 bases from V and 4 bases from J, with 16 bases between. Germline V gene sequence: CDR1 SGHTA, CDR2 FQGNSA. Full variable domain (remainder filled in from reference TRBV7-2 and TRBJ2-3): GAGVSQSPSNKVTEKGKDVELRCDPISGHTALYWYRQSLGQGLEFLIYFQGNSAPDKSGLPSDRFSAERTGGSVSTLTIQRTQQEDSAVYLCASGPSSYADTQYFGPGTRLTVL.

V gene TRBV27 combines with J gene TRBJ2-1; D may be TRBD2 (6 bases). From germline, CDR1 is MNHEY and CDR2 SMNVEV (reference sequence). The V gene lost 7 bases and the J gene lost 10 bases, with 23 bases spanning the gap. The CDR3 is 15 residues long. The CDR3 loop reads CASIYWVGREREQFF. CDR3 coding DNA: TGTGCCAGCATTTATTGGGTGGGACGGGAGCGGGAGCAGTTCTTC.